This is a list of T cell receptor beta chains from one sample in a study of response to subunit inactivated influenza vaccine. TCRdb processed the RT-PCR reads anew with MiXCR; each CDR3 protein has one entry. The repertoire holds hundreds of thousands of distinct CDR3 sequences, with 9% to 15% as singletons. This specimen was non-naive T cells sorted from PBMCs, taken around two weeks before vaccination. Every receptor here comes from a man aged 50 or older who received an inactivated influenza vaccine. CDR3s include the opening cysteine and the closing phenylalanine or tryptophan. The D gene is left open where the match is weak. Size values are once, few and many counts, or a class for expanded clones, and some rows have none.

>TRBJ2-7|TRBD1|TRBV28|.
CASSLDRAMREQYF
TGTGCCAGCAGTTTGGACAGGGCGATGAGAGAGCAGTACTTC
>TRBJ1-6|.|TRBV5-1|many
CASSLEAGANSPLHF
TGCGCCAGCAGCTTGGAAGCAGGGGCGAATTCACCCCTCCACTTT
>TRBJ1-3|.|TRBV20-1|few
CSASTGVTAGNTIYF
TGCAGTGCTAGTACAGGAGTTACCGCTGGAAACACCATATATTTT
>TRBJ2-7|TRBD1|TRBV20-1|.
CSANRDSSYEQYF
TGCAGTGCTAACCGGGACAGCTCCTACGAGCAGTACTTC
>TRBJ2-3|TRBD2|TRBV24-1|few
CATSVPGLAATDTQYF
TGTGCCACCAGTGTCCCGGGACTAGCGGCCACAGATACGCAGTATTTT
>TRBJ1-4|.|TRBV12-3/TRBV12-4|many
CASSYGEKLFF
TGTGCCAGCAGTTACGGTGAAAAACTGTTTTTT
>TRBJ2-3|.|TRBV27|.
CASSTTAFTDTQYF
TGTGCCAGCAGTACGACAGCTTTCACAGATACGCAGTATTTT
>TRBJ2-1|.|TRBV18|many
CASSPPTSNNEQFF
TGTGCCAGCTCACCACCTACTAGTAACAATGAGCAGTTCTTC
>TRBJ2-5|TRBD2|TRBV9|few
CASSVDLAGIGETQYF
TGTGCCAGCAGCGTAGATCTAGCGGGAATTGGTGAGACCCAGTACTTC
>TRBJ2-7|.|TRBV20-1|.
CSAPRGQSYNEQYF
TGCAGTGCTCCCCGGGGGCAATCCTACAATGAGCAGTACTTC
>TRBJ2-1|.|TRBV29-1|.
CSVGWRANNEQFF
TGCAGCGTTGGGTGGCGGGCTAACAATGAGCAGTTCTTC
>TRBJ1-1|.|TRBV6-2/TRBV6-3|.
CASLRRDTTEAFF
TGTGCCAGCCTCCGACGGGACACAACTGAAGCTTTCTTT
>TRBJ2-3|.|TRBV5-1|many
CASSLAGDTQYF
TGCGCCAGCAGCTTGGCAGGTGATACGCAGTATTTT
>TRBJ1-1|.|TRBV10-3|.
CAISESRAGKNTEAFF
TGTGCCATCAGTGAGTCAAGGGCAGGGAAGAACACTGAAGCTTTCTTT
>TRBJ2-1|TRBD2|TRBV20-1|many
CSARDLAGTSYNEQFF
TGCAGTGCTAGGGACCTAGCGGGCACCTCCTACAATGAGCAGTTCTTC
>TRBJ2-7|.|TRBV12-3/TRBV12-4|many
CASSLFPGAEQYF
TGTGCCAGCAGTTTATTTCCAGGGGCCGAGCAGTACTTC
>TRBJ2-7|.|TRBV29-1|many
CSVEASLREQYF
TGCAGCGTTGAAGCTTCCCTTCGCGAGCAGTACTTC
>TRBJ2-7|TRBD1|TRBV20-1|few
CSASQTGNEQYF
TGCAGTGCCAGCCAGACAGGGAACGAGCAGTACTTC
>TRBJ2-2|.|TRBV9|few
CASTKHSLSNTGELFF
TGTGCCAGCACCAAACACAGCCTTTCGAACACCGGGGAGCTGTTTTTT
>TRBJ2-3|TRBD2|TRBV2|few
CASRETGLAGGDTQYF
TGTGCCAGCAGAGAGACGGGACTAGCGGGAGGGGATACGCAGTATTTT
>TRBJ1-1|.|TRBV29-1|many
CSVEPGAEAFF
TGCAGCGTTGAACCAGGCGCTGAAGCTTTCTTT
>TRBJ2-1|.|TRBV5-8|few
CASSLLYGGPYSEQFF
TGTGCCAGCAGCTTGTTATACGGGGGGCCCTACAGTGAGCAGTTCTTC
>TRBJ2-2|.|TRBV5-1|.
CASSVSSSSGELFF
TGCGCCAGCAGCGTAAGCTCTAGTTCCGGGGAGCTGTTTTTT
>TRBJ1-1|.|TRBV5-5|many
CASSFESFVGTEAFF
TGTGCCAGCAGCTTTGAATCTTTTGTAGGCACTGAAGCTTTCTTT
>TRBJ1-2|.|TRBV5-6|few
CASNPTGGHYGYTF
TGTGCCAGCAATCCGACGGGGGGCCACTATGGCTACACCTTC
>TRBJ1-3|.|TRBV3-1|many
CASSQGSGNTIYF
TGTGCCAGCAGCCAAGGCAGCGGAAACACCATATATTTT
>TRBJ1-6|.|TRBV27|.
CASSPQIEGNSPLHF
TGTGCCAGCAGTCCCCAGATTGAGGGTAATTCACCCCTCCACTTT
>TRBJ2-7|TRBD2|TRBV6-2/TRBV6-3|few
CASRRETSGTYEQYF
TGTGCCAGCAGGCGAGAGACTAGCGGGACCTACGAGCAGTACTTC
>TRBJ1-1|.|TRBV2|.
CASCEGRRNTEAFF
TGTGCCAGCTGTGAGGGGCGTCGGAACACTGAAGCTTTCTTT
>TRBJ1-2|.|TRBV5-6|few
CASRLTGTLGYTF
TGTGCCAGCAGGTTAACAGGGACGTTGGGCTACACCTTC
>TRBJ2-1|.|TRBV29-1|many
CSARLVGNEQFF
TGCAGCGCCAGACTAGTGGGCAATGAGCAGTTCTTC
>TRBJ2-7|.|TRBV28|few
CASILGINSYEQYF
TGTGCCAGCATCTTAGGGATAAACTCCTACGAGCAGTACTTC
>TRBJ2-1|TRBD2|TRBV4-2|.
CASSHRSRGGDEQFF
TGTGCCAGCAGCCACAGAAGCCGGGGGGGGGATGAGCAGTTCTTC
>TRBJ2-5|.|TRBV18|.
CASSPGFLIGQETQYF
TGTGCCAGCTCACCAGGGTTTCTAATCGGCCAAGAGACCCAGTACTTC
>TRBJ2-2|.|TRBV6-1|many
CASSRGPLANTGELFF
TGTGCCAGCAGTCGGGGACCGCTCGCGAACACCGGGGAGCTGTTTTTT
>TRBJ2-5|.|TRBV7-2|.
CASSKGDRTQRTQYF
TGTGCCAGCAGCAAGGGTGACCGTACCCAAAGGACCCAGTACTTC
>TRBJ2-2|TRBD1|TRBV19|.
CASTTTGKVGELFF
TGTGCCAGTACCACGACAGGGAAGGTCGGGGAGCTGTTTTTT
>TRBJ2-3|.|TRBV4-2|.
CASSQEGTRTDTQYF
TGTGCCAGCAGCCAAGAGGGGACGAGGACAGATACGCAGTATTTT
>TRBJ2-2|.|TRBV5-4|many
CASSFPTAHTGELFF
TGTGCCAGCAGCTTTCCGACAGCCCACACCGGGGAGCTGTTTTTT
>TRBJ2-5|TRBD2|TRBV12-3/TRBV12-4|.
CASSRTSGGARETQYF
TGTGCCAGCAGCCGGACTAGCGGGGGGGCCAGGGAGACCCAGTACTTC
>TRBJ2-1|TRBD2|TRBV7-2|few
CASSPPPGLAGEQFF
TGTGCCAGCAGCCCCCCCCCGGGACTAGCGGGTGAGCAGTTCTTC
>TRBJ2-7|TRBD2|TRBV10-3|many
CAISPTSGGGYEQYF
TGTGCCATCAGTCCTACTAGCGGGGGGGGTTACGAGCAGTACTTC